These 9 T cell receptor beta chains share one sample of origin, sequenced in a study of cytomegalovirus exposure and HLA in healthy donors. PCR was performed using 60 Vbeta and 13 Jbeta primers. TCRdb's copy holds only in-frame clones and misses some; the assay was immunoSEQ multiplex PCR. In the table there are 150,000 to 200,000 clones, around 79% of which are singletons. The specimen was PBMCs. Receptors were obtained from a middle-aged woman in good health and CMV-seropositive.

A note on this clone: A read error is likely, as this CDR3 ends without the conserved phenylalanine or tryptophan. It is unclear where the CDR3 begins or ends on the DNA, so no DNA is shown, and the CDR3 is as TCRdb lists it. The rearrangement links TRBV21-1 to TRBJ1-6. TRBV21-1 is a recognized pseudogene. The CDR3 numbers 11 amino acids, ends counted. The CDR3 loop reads CASSKRVVRED.

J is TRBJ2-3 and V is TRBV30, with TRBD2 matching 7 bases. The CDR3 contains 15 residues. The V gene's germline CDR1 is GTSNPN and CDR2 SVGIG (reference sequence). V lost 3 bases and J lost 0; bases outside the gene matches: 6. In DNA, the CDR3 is TGTGCCTGGAGCGCCAGCGGGGCTAGCACAGATACGCAGTATTTT. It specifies CAWSASGASTDTQYF.

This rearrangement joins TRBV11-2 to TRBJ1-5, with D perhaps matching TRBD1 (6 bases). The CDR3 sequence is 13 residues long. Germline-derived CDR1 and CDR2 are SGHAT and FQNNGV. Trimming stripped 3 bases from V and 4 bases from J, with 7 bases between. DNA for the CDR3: TGTGCCAGCAGCTTGCAGGGGAATCAGCCCCAGCATTTT. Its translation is CASSLQGNQPQHF.

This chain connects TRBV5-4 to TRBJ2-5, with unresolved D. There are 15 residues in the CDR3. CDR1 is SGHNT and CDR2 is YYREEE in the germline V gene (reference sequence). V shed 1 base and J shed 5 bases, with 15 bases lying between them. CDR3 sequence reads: CASSLPYSGAETQYF. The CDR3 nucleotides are TGTGCCAGCAGCTTGCCCTATTCGGGTGCCGAGACCCAGTACTTC.

CDR3 bases: TGTGCCAGCAGCTTTCAGACTGAAGCTTTCTTT. Its protein is CASSFQTEAFF. The genes are TRBV5-6 and TRBJ1-1; no reliable D call. The V gene lost 2 bases and the J gene lost 5 bases, with 4 bases spanning the gap. The CDR3 is made up of 11 amino acids. CDR1 is SGHDT, CDR2 YYEEEE, per germline.

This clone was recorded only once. CDR3 nucleotides: TGTGCCAGCAGTTTACCTATTTATGAACAGGGGTCTGAAGCTTTCTTT. Amino acid sequence: CASSLPIYEQGSEAFF. This sequence joins TRBV28 and TRBJ1-1, with 7 bases fitting TRBD1. The CDR3 contains 16 residues. Unmatched junction bases numbered 12, after V lost 2 bases and J lost 6 bases. Germline V lookup: CDR1 MDHEN, CDR2 SYDVKM.

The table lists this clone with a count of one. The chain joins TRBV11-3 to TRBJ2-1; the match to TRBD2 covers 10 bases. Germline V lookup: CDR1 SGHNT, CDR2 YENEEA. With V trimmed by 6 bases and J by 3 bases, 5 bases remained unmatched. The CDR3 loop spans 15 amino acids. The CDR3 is CASSPSGRDYNEQFF. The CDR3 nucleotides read TGTGCCAGCAGTCCGAGCGGGAGGGACTACAATGAGCAGTTCTTC.

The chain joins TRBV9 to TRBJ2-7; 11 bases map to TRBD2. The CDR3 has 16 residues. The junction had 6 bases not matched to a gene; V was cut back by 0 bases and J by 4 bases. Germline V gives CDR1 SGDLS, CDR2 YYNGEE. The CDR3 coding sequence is TGTGCCAGCAGCGTAGCTCCGACTAGCGGGACGTACGAGCAGTACTTC. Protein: CASSVAPTSGTYEQYF. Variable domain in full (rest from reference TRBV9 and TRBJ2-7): DSGVTQTPKHLITATGQRVTLRCSPRSGDLSVYWYQQSLDQGLQFLIQYYNGEERAKGNILERFSAQQFPDLHSELNLSSLELGDSALYFCASSVAPTSGTYEQYFGPGTRLTVT.

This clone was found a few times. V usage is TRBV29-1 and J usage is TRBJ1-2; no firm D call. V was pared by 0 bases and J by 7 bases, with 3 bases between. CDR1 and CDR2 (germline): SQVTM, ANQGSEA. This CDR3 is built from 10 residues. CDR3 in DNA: TGCAGCGTTGAAGACGGTGGCTACACCTTC. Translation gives CSVEDGGYTF.